The sample holds many counts of the clone carrying this T cell receptor beta chain. CDR1 is MNHEY, CDR2 SVGEGT, per germline. This CDR3 region has 14 residues. Trimming removed 6 bases from V and 3 bases from J; junction bases left unmatched: 6. This record belongs to a study of neurological immune-mediated disorders. As for the cDNA, it was generated by 5'RACE with 10-nucleotide random UMIs. A single record per CDR3 protein comes from TCRdb applying MiXCR to the 5' RACE reads. This table has 17,000 or so distinct CDR3 sequences, about 11% appearing once. The chain employs TRBV6-2 or TRBV6-3 and TRBJ2-3; 7 bases align to TRBD2. Sequences were obtained from CD8+ T cells from blood. The sequence derives from a woman in her fifties or sixties in good health. In DNA, the CDR3 is TGTGCCAGCAGACCAGCGGGATGGACAGATACGCAGTATTTT. Protein: CASRPAGWTDTQYF.